The clone carrying this T cell receptor beta chain showed up just once. The target antigen is unknown. At one end the junction does not follow the germline gene, possibly because of a read error. Profiled with immunoSEQ multiplex PCR; TCRdb holds only in-frame clones, not every one. The sample lists 13,000 or so clones; approximately 83% were seen once. Samples of blood were obtained at baseline, on cycle 4 day 1, and on cycle 7 day 1. This sample is drawn from a study of OX40 agonist ivuxolimab in advanced cancers. Study-wide background: Patients undergoing dose escalation presented with hepatocellular carcinoma, melanoma, renal cell or head and neck cancer. Participants, roughly 80% male, averaged around 64 years of age, ranging from roughly 20 to 85. Study-wide points: At doses 0.1 to 3.0 mg/kg, CD4+ and CD8+ clones expanded.

This CDR3 has 16 residues. In germline, CDR1 is MNHEY, CDR2 SMNVEV (reference sequence). This receptor was identified in an adult with an advanced solid tumor such as melanoma, head and neck, liver or kidney cancer. This specimen was CD4+ or CD8+ T cells sorted from blood, taken in a trial of the OX40 agonist ivuxolimab. The chain carries TRBV27 and TRBJ1-5, with D possibly TRBD1 on 6 matching bases. For the CDR3, the DNA is TGTGCCAGCAGTCCCCGCTCGCGTGGGGGCTTAATAGACCCAGCATTT. This sequence encodes CASSPRSRGGLIDPAF.